This TCR beta chain was profiled in a study of blood T cell repertoires in COVID-19. Seattle's enrolled individuals joined amid active infection and were then monitored longitudinally. Produced via immunoSEQ multiplex PCR; TCRdb's table is partial and in-frame only. The profile covers tens of thousands of clones, with around nine tenths appearing a single time and around 16% taken by the ten largest. With 7 bases clipped from V and 4 bases from J, the junction kept 12 bases outside the gene matches. Per germline, CDR1 MNHEY and CDR2 SVGEGT. The CDR3 length is 15 residues. This chain links TRBV6-2 or TRBV6-3 with TRBJ1-1; 7 nucleotides align to TRBD1. Material: peripheral blood. The source of this sequence is a woman aged 55-69 years with COVID-19, enrolled during active disease. The CDR3 bases are TGTGCCAGCACCCCGGCCGACAGGGTGAGCACTGAAGCTTTCTTT. It codes for CASTPADRVSTEAFF.